This T cell receptor beta chain was retrieved from a study of immune heterogeneity within non-small cell lung tumors (dated by TCRdb to the late 2010s). Study-wide context: Histology comprised several squamous cell carcinomas, roughly ten non-squamous carcinomas and 1 tumor not otherwise specified. TCR repertoires were analyzed from 55 to 70 tumor loci of some 16 patients, whereas transcriptome data were available for only 40 or so loci from 12 to 13 patients. Whole-exome sequencing, RNA-seq and TCR beta repertoire sequencing were combined for multiple spatially distinct regions from each NSCLC tumor so that intratumoral immune heterogeneity could be examined. Neoantigen binding to each patient's HLA alleles was predicted with netMHCpan-3.0 for mutant peptides of 8 to 11 amino acids. The paper's findings and limits, for the study overall: High-frequency TCR beta clonotypes were found to be largely distinct between individual patients. Within a given patient, the same dominant CDR3B clonotypes showed up repeatedly across loci, although different tumor locations also carried unique high-frequency clones. Local T-cell repertoire clonality showed a statistically significant but moderate positive correlation with local tumor mutational burden (R around 0.31).

This clonotype is categorized as large (0.1 to 1%). Its binding antigen is unknown. One base away there is no much larger clone; base qualities are not given. V is cut by 0 bases and J by 3 bases, and the space between the germline ends is 10 bases. There are 14 amino acids in the CDR3, from cysteine to phenylalanine inclusive. This entry keeps only the CDR3 DNA: 42 bases, framed from base 1. CDR1 SGHRS and CDR2 YFSETQ were looked up in the germline V gene. The TCR template was genomic DNA extracted from bulk tumor tissue, and 600 ng of gDNA was amplified for each sample. During surgery, multiple biopsies were taken from each primary tumor and placed as far apart as possible within the tumor mass. The study cohort was described as untreated, and the patients were newly diagnosed NSCLC cases having curative surgery. Donors were some 15 newly diagnosed non-small cell lung cancer patients undergoing surgery with curative intent. Two independent pathologists reviewed the resected tumor masses. Only high-quality DNA and RNA samples were carried forward to sequencing.

The TCR beta CDR3 region was amplified with a multiplex PCR system whose first round of about 9 cycles used 32 V-gene forward primers and 13 J-gene reverse primers. The first PCR round was done with a QIAGEN Multiplex PCR Kit, and the primer sequences were filed in Chinese patent CN105087789A. Illumina universal primers were added in a second PCR round performed with the Phusion High-Fidelity PCR Kit. Paired-end sequencing of TCR libraries was carried out on the Illumina HiSeq X Ten platform at a read length of 151 bp. As for the authors' bioinformatics: Cutadapt was used to discard reads without multiplex PCR primers, PEAR merged the read pairs, and MiXCR with default settings called the CDR3 regions. Repertoire diversity was assessed by Shannon entropy, and clonality was calculated as one minus the Shannon entropy divided by the ln of the count of productive unique sequences. Clonotypes present at frequencies of at least 0.5% were defined as dominant or high-frequency T-cell clones. The raw public reads went through TCRdb reprocessing: fastp at Q25, MiXCR clone calling, in-frame beta chains kept. Every distinct CDR3 protein forms one entry, paired with its most common genes and DNA. The V and J calls here are based on TCRdb, not the publication. The sample has some 2,000 distinct CDR3 sequences on record, 25% to 30% of them singletons. The ten largest make up around 15% of the sample.

Sequenced material: lung tumor tissue. This sequence was found in a woman in her forties or fifties with non-small cell lung cancer. The sequence joins TRBV5-1 to TRBJ2-7; the D gene is perhaps TRBD1 or TRBD2, each of them matching over 6 bases. The bases read TGCGCCAGCAGCTTGGAGAGGGGGGTCTACGAGCAGTACTTC. Its protein is CASSLERGVYEQYF. Reference TRBV5-1 and TRBJ2-7 proteins supply the regions before and after the CDR3; the full variable domain is: KAGVTQTPRYLIKTRGQQVTLSCSPISGHRSVSWYQQTPGQGLQFLFEYFSETQRNKGNFPGRFSGRQFSNSRSEMNVSTLELGDSALYLCASSLERGVYEQYFGPGTRLTVT.